The T cell receptor (beta chain) described here comes from a study of a mutant IDH1 vaccine in newly diagnosed glioma. Data came from immunoSEQ multiplex PCR; TCRdb stores just in-frame clones and leaves some out. The table includes under 85,000 clones, 85% detected once. Notes on the study in general: Altogether, around 93% of patients exhibited vaccine-induced immune responses.

The CDR3 runs 16 residues. Germline V gene lookup returns CDR1 ENHRY and CDR2 SYGVKD. V lost 0 bases, J lost 11 bases, and 22 bases lay in between. Worth noting for this clone: Its antigen is as yet unknown.

Time point meaning: week 23, last vaccination. All doses held 300 ug of mutant IDH1 20-mer peptide, with topical imiquimod. Sequenced material: PBMCs, taken from a glioma patient whose treatment included an IDH1 peptide vaccine. This TCR was sampled from a woman between 45 and 60 years old with glioma. The chain joins TRBV10-3 to TRBJ2-5; tentative D call: TRBD2 (7 bases). CDR3 protein: CAISESTSRGAGEQYF. The CDR3 DNA sequence: TGTGCCATCAGTGAGTCGACTAGCAGGGGCGCGGGGGAGCAGTACTTC.